The 9 T cell receptor beta chains in this list originate from one sample, sequenced in a study of cytomegalovirus exposure and HLA in healthy donors. The PCR ran on 60 Vbeta and 13 Jbeta primers. Generated by immunoSEQ multiplex PCR, the TCRdb table keeps only in-frame clones and is missing some. The table has some 190,000 clones, about 9% seen once. The sample taken for sequencing was PBMCs. These receptors originate from a woman in her 30s in good health and CMV-seropositive.

V and J are TRBV7-9 and TRBJ2-5, with unresolved D. V shed 2 bases and J shed 4 bases, with 5 bases lying between them. Germline values: CDR1 SEHNR, CDR2 FQNEAQ (reference sequence). This CDR3 has 12 amino acids. CDR3 loop: CASSLQVETQYF. CDR3 nucleotide sequence: TGTGCCAGCAGCTTACAGGTAGAGACCCAGTACTTC.

The chain combines TRBV5-1 with TRBJ2-5; TRBD1 aligns across 9 bases. The CDR3 is 14 residues long. Trimming took 2 bases from V and 3 from J; bases not matched to a gene: 2. Germline loops: CDR1 SGHRS, CDR2 YFSETQ. The CDR3 sequence: CASSLQGAEETQYF. The CDR3 DNA reads as TGCGCCAGCAGCTTACAGGGGGCCGAAGAGACCCAGTACTTC.

The genes are TRBV2 and TRBJ2-7; 11 nucleotides match TRBD2. With 8 bases clipped from V and 5 bases from J, the junction kept 8 bases outside the gene matches. The CDR3 covers 14 residues. Germline-derived CDR1 and CDR2 are SNHLY and FYNNEI. The CDR3 region is CASDFSGGGDEQYF. The CDR3, as DNA: TGTGCCAGCGATTTTAGCGGGGGGGGAGACGAGCAGTACTTC.

This clone has only a few counts. J is TRBJ2-3 and V is TRBV7-9, with D maybe TRBD2 (5 bases). The germline V gene encodes CDR1 SEHNR and CDR2 FQNEAQ (reference sequence). V shed 7 bases and J shed 4 bases, with 15 bases lying between them. CDR3 size: 14 residues. CDR3 amino acids: CASTLSGAPDTQYF. The CDR3 coding sequence is TGTGCCAGCACCCTGAGCGGAGCACCAGATACGCAGTATTTT.

The V gene is TRBV19, the J gene TRBJ1-2; the D gene is possibly TRBD1 (5 bases). The CDR3 is 13 amino acids. Per the germline V gene, CDR1 is LNHDA and CDR2 is SQIVND (reference sequence). The ends were cut back, 11 bases at V and 8 bases at J, with 21 bases in the middle. CDR3 coding DNA: TGTGCCGGTCGGGGACTGGGGCTTGCGGGCTACACCTTC. The encoded protein is CAGRGLGLAGYTF. Using reference TRBV19 and TRBJ1-2 for the parts outside the CDR3, the full variable domain is DGGITQSPKYLFRKEGQNVTLSCEQNLNHDAMYWYRQDPGQGLRLIYYSQIVNDFQKGDIAEGYSVSREKKESFPLTVTSAQKNPTAFYLCAGRGLGLAGYTFGSGTRLTVV.

This chain links TRBV9 with TRBJ2-2; no clear D. The CDR3 sequence is 13 residues long. Trimming shortened V by 2 bases and J by 4 bases, and 6 bases separated the two germline ends. In germline, CDR1 is SGDLS, CDR2 YYNGEE. The CDR3 nucleotides are TGTGCCAGCAGCGTCACAACCACCGGGGAGCTGTTTTTT. This sequence encodes CASSVTTTGELFF.

V gene TRBV4-2 combines with J gene TRBJ1-4; D is undetermined. Germline loops: CDR1 LGHNA, CDR2 YNFKEQ. The CDR3 loop spans 16 amino acids. V lost 1 base to trimming and J lost 5 bases, with 14 bases between them. The CDR3 reads CASSQGRGLANEKLFF. The CDR3 DNA is TGTGCCAGCAGCCAAGGGCGAGGTCTCGCGAATGAAAAACTGTTTTTT.

This clone was observed a few times. The chain joins TRBV27 to TRBJ2-7; 13 nucleotides match TRBD2. Germline loops: CDR1 MNHEY, CDR2 SMNVEV (reference sequence). The CDR3 is 16 amino acids. V lost 5 bases and J lost 0; bases outside the gene matches: 4. CDR3: CASSHGTSGISYEQYF. CDR3 in DNA: TGTGCCAGCAGTCATGGGACTAGCGGGATCTCCTACGAGCAGTACTTC.

This clone was picked up a small number of times. The chain links TRBV6-5 to TRBJ2-5; D might be TRBD2 (5 bases). V was cut by 5 bases and J by 7 bases, with 17 bases left in between. The CDR3 contains 14 residues. Germline V CDR1 and CDR2: MNHEY, SVGAGI. This chain's CDR3 is CASSHGLERRTQYF. The CDR3, as DNA: TGTGCCAGCAGTCACGGACTGGAGAGAAGGACCCAGTACTTC.